This T cell receptor beta chain came from a study of T cell responses to AZD1222 COVID-19 vaccine. This CDR3 comprises 15 residues. Trimming at V came to 8 bases and at J to 0 bases, leaving 6 bases not matched to a gene. The germline CDR1 and CDR2 sequences are LNHDA and SQIVND (reference sequence). Sequencing used immunoSEQ multiplex PCR; TCRdb keeps in-frame clones, though not all of them. The repertoire holds about 97,000 clones, about 88% seen once, with approximately 2.8% in the top ten. The TCR originated in an adult in good health. The sample here was peripheral blood, taken on day 0 of AZD1222 vaccination. This chain joins TRBV19 and TRBJ2-1; 8 bases map to TRBD1. The CDR3 nucleotides read TGTGCCAGTTCTCTCCAGGGGGCCTCCTACAATGAGCAGTTCTTC. Its protein product is CASSLQGASYNEQFF. The whole variable domain, filled in from reference TRBV19 and TRBJ2-1, reads DGGITQSPKYLFRKEGQNVTLSCEQNLNHDAMYWYRQDPGQGLRLIYYSQIVNDFQKGDIAEGYSVSREKKESFPLTVTSAQKNPTAFYLCASSLQGASYNEQFFGPGTRLTVL.